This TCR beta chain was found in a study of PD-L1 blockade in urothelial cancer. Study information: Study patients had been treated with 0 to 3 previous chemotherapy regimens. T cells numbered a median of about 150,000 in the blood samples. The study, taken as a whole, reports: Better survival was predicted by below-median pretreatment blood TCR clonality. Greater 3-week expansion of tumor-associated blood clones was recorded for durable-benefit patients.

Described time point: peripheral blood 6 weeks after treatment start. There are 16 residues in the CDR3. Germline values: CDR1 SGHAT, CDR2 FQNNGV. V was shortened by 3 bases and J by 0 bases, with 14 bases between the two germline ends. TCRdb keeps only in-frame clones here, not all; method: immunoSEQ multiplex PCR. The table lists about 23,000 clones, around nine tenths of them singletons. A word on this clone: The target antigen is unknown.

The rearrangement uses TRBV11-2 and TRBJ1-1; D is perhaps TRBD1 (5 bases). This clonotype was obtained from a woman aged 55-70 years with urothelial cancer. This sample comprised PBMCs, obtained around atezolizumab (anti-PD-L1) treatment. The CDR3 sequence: CASSFSIGAMNTEAFF. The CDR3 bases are TGTGCCAGCAGCTTTTCAATAGGGGCAATGAACACTGAAGCTTTCTTT.